The 26 T cell receptor beta chains in this list originate from one sample, sequenced in a study of cytomegalovirus exposure and HLA in healthy donors (dated by TCRdb to the late 2010s). The library was obtained by the immunoSEQ multiplex PCR assay. The multiplex PCR relied on a mix of 60 forward primers for TCR Vbeta segments and 13 reverse primers for TCR Jbeta segments. TCRdb carries this immuneACCESS record with in-frame sequences only. Its versions omit some clonotypes, under half of them owing to an unresolved V gene in the studies checked, with the rest unexplained. The sample has 110,000 to 150,000 clones on record, roughly four fifths of them singletons. The ten largest account for around 15% of the sample. Sample: PBMCs. Every receptor here comes from a human donor in good health.

The V gene is TRBV9, the J gene TRBJ2-5, with 9 bases fitting TRBD2. Trimming removed 1 base from V and 5 bases from J; junction bases left unmatched: 9. Germline lookup yields CDR1 SGDLS and CDR2 YYNGEE. The CDR3 has 16 residues. CDR3 in DNA: TGTGCCAGCAGCGTAAGCCTAGCGGGGTCTCTTGAGACCCAGTACTTC. Its protein product is CASSVSLAGSLETQYF.

The chain carries TRBV4-2 and TRBJ2-7; 8 nucleotides agree with TRBD2. Germline-derived CDR1 and CDR2 are LGHNA and YNFKEQ. The trim removed 0 bases at V and 0 bases at J, leaving 7 bases unmatched. This CDR3 contains 17 residues. The CDR3, as DNA: TGTGCCAGCAGCCAAGACCTTGGCGGGGGGAGCTCCTACGAGCAGTACTTC. Translated: CASSQDLGGGSSYEQYF.

This clone was found a few times. This sequence joins TRBV4-1 and TRBJ1-2, with 7 positions matching TRBD1. The CDR3 has 15 amino acids. Germline CDR1 and CDR2: MGHRA and YSYEKL. With 1 base clipped from V and 8 bases from J, the junction kept 10 bases outside the gene matches. CDR3 protein: CASSQARTGPPGYTF. CDR3 coding DNA: TGCGCCAGCAGCCAAGCCCGGACAGGCCCTCCGGGCTACACCTTC.

V usage is TRBV5-1 and J usage is TRBJ1-2; 7 bases are shared with TRBD1. The length of the CDR3 is 15 residues. The V segment lost 2 bases and the J segment 8 bases; nucleotides outside the gene matches: 12. Germline CDR1 is SGHRS and CDR2 is YFSETQ. The CDR3 region is CASSFGIEGARGYTF. The CDR3 DNA sequence: TGCGCCAGCAGCTTTGGTATTGAGGGGGCGCGAGGCTACACCTTC.

V usage is TRBV5-8 and J usage is TRBJ2-2; 14 nucleotides agree with TRBD2. Per the germline V gene, CDR1 is SGHTS and CDR2 is YDEGEE. The CDR3 covers 17 residues. The V gene end was trimmed by 3 bases and the J gene end by 6 bases; junction bases not matched to a gene: 7. CDR3 coding DNA: TGTGCCAGCAGCTCTATGGGACTAGCGGGAGTGGCCGGGGAGCTGTTTTTT. It yields the protein CASSSMGLAGVAGELFF.

The chain joins TRBV5-1 to TRBJ2-2; D is unclear. The ends were cut back, 0 bases at V and 6 bases at J, with 12 bases in the middle. The CDR3 is 15 residues long. The V gene's germline CDR1 is SGHRS and CDR2 YFSETQ. In nucleotides, the CDR3 is TGCGCCAGCAGCTTGGATCAGGCTCTCGCCGGGGAGCTGTTTTTT. It encodes CASSLDQALAGELFF.

This chain connects TRBV7-9 to TRBJ2-3; TRBD1 is a possible D gene (6 bases). CDR1 is SEHNR, CDR2 FQNEAQ, per germline (reference sequence). The ends were cut back, 2 bases at V and 6 bases at J, with 12 bases in the middle. The CDR3 spans 14 residues. The CDR3 loop reads CASSLTGLADTQYF. CDR3 nucleotide sequence: TGTGCCAGCAGCTTAACAGGGTTAGCGGATACGCAGTATTTT.

The chain uses TRBV10-1 and TRBJ2-5, with 8 bases aligning to TRBD2. Germline assignment: CDR1 WNHNN and CDR2 SYGVQD (reference sequence). This CDR3 region has 15 residues. V was clipped by 2 bases and J by 2 bases; unmatched bases: 4. CDR3 loop: CASSEIGGGQETQYF. The CDR3 DNA reads TGCGCCAGCAGTGAGATCGGGGGGGGGCAAGAGACCCAGTACTTC.

The chain joins TRBV9 to TRBJ1-1; no clear D. V was trimmed by 1 base and J by 4 bases, leaving 11 bases between them. Germline V gene sequence: CDR1 SGDLS, CDR2 YYNGEE. CDR3 length: 14 residues. The CDR3 protein is CASSVSSRGTEAFF. The CDR3 DNA reads TGTGCCAGCAGCGTATCTTCCCGGGGCACTGAAGCTTTCTTT.

The chain carries TRBV30 and TRBJ1-2; D is possibly TRBD1 (6 bases). The germline CDR1 and CDR2 sequences are GTSNPN and SVGIG (reference sequence). The CDR3 length is 13 residues. V gave up 0 bases and J gave up 8 bases, with 13 bases separating them. CDR3 sequence reads: CAWSVAGGAGYTF. CDR3 bases: TGTGCCTGGAGTGTAGCGGGGGGCGCGGGCTACACCTTC.

The chain carries TRBV19 and TRBJ1-1, with a weak D call TRBD1 (5 bases). V lost 2 bases, J lost 5 bases, and 9 bases lay in between. This CDR3 has 13 amino acids. The germline V gene has CDR1 LNHDA and CDR2 SQIVND (reference sequence). The CDR3 DNA reads as TGTGCCAGTAGTATATCGCGGGGGACTGAAGCTTTCTTT. It encodes CASSISRGTEAFF.

The rearrangement links TRBV11-3 to TRBJ1-1; a possible D gene is TRBD1 (6 bases). The CDR3 runs 15 residues. The germline V gene has CDR1 SGHNT and CDR2 YENEEA. Deletions cut 3 bases from V and 0 bases from J, with 11 bases between. The CDR3 nucleotides are TGTGCCAGCAGCTTCGAGGGGGAGATGAACACTGAAGCTTTCTTT. It translates to CASSFEGEMNTEAFF.

This chain links TRBV6-1 with TRBJ1-2; D is unresolved. The CDR3 is made up of 13 amino acids. Germline V lookup: CDR1 MNHNS, CDR2 SASEGT. The V gene lost 5 bases and the J gene lost 4 bases, with 11 bases spanning the gap. The DNA for the CDR3 is TGTGCCAGCAGTTTCGAAGCGACCTATGGCTACACCTTC. Protein product: CASSFEATYGYTF.

This sequence joins TRBV12-5 and TRBJ1-5; 8 nucleotides align to TRBD1. V shed 0 bases and J 5 bases; nucleotides not matched to a gene: 9. The CDR3 runs to 17 residues. Germline CDR1 and CDR2: LGHNT and FRNRAP. CDR3 bases: TGTGCTAGTGGTTTGGTACTCGCAGGACAGGGACATCAGCCCCAGCATTTT. The encoded protein is CASGLVLAGQGHQPQHF.

In this sample, this clone turned up a few times. V is TRBV15 and J is TRBJ2-1; D gene ambiguous. The CDR3 is 14 residues long. Germline V gene lookup returns CDR1 LNHNV and CDR2 YYDKDF (reference sequence). V lost 1 base and J 0 bases, leaving 4 bases between the germline ends. In DNA form, the CDR3 reads TGTGCCACCAGCAGAGGTAGCTCCTACAATGAGCAGTTCTTC. Residues: CATSRGSSYNEQFF.

This sequence joins TRBV30 and TRBJ1-4; D gene unclear. Trimming cost V 2 bases and J 4 bases, with 14 bases left between them. CDR1 is GTSNPN, CDR2 SVGIG, per germline (reference sequence). The CDR3 runs 15 residues. CDR3 in amino acids: CAWSTSGAFNEKLFF. CDR3 in DNA: TGTGCCTGGAGTACAAGTGGAGCTTTTAATGAAAAACTGTTTTTT.

The chain employs TRBV18 and TRBJ1-1, with TRBD1 matching over 12 bases. The CDR3 loop spans 18 amino acids. J lost 5 bases, V lost 6 bases, and 16 bases had no gene match. The germline CDR1 and CDR2 sequences are KGHSH and LQKENI. In DNA form, the CDR3 reads TGTGCCAGCTCTCAGCAACCGGGACAGGGGGCTTTTGGGACTGAAGCTTTCTTT. It specifies CASSQQPGQGAFGTEAFF.

The J gene is TRBJ2-5, the V gene TRBV18; possibly TRBD1 for D (6 bases). This CDR3 is built from 14 residues. CDR1 is KGHSH and CDR2 is LQKENI in the germline V gene. V shed 5 bases and J shed 0 bases, with 10 bases lying between them. CDR3 nucleotide sequence: TGTGCCAGCTCATCGGGACAACACCAAGAGACCCAGTACTTC. It encodes CASSSGQHQETQYF.

This chain links TRBV7-9 with TRBJ2-1; D gene uncertain. Per the germline V gene, CDR1 is SEHNR and CDR2 is FQNEAQ (reference sequence). V lost 5 bases to trimming and J lost 8 bases, with 10 bases between them. The CDR3 consists of 12 residues. CDR3 sequence: CASSTEVDEQFF. CDR3 sequence (DNA): TGTGCCAGCAGCACCGAGGTTGATGAGCAGTTCTTC.

This chain links TRBV6-6 with TRBJ1-2; 9 bases match TRBD1. V lost 4 bases to trimming and J lost 8 bases; unmatched junction nucleotides: 11. This CDR3 is built from 15 residues. From germline, CDR1 is MNHNY and CDR2 SVGAGI (reference sequence). The CDR3 DNA follows: TGTGCCAGCAGTTTAGTACAGGGGGCAAGGTGGGGCTACACCTTC. Encoded protein: CASSLVQGARWGYTF.

The J gene is TRBJ2-2, the V gene TRBV11-2; 10 bases are shared with TRBD2. The germline gives CDR1 SGHAT, CDR2 FQNNGV. The length of the CDR3 is 17 residues. J was trimmed by 3 bases and V by 6 bases; bases with no gene match: 10. The CDR3 reads CASSYRPGTSDTGELFF. The CDR3 DNA is TGTGCCAGCAGTTACCGTCCCGGGACTAGCGACACCGGGGAGCTGTTTTTT. Complete variable domain (other parts from reference TRBV11-2 and TRBJ2-2): EAGVAQSPRYKIIEKRQSVAFWCNPISGHATLYWYQQILGQGPKLLIQFQNNGVVDDSQLPKDRFSAERLKGVDSTLKIQPAKLEDSAVYLCASSYRPGTSDTGELFFGEGSRLTVL.

The rearrangement uses TRBV7-9 and TRBJ1-1; D uncertain. Germline V gene data show CDR1 as SEHNR and CDR2 as FQNEAQ (reference sequence). The V end lost 4 bases, the J end lost 4 bases, and 7 bases lay between the germline ends. The CDR3 contains 12 residues. The chain's CDR3 is CASSSPRTEAFF. CDR3 sequence (DNA): TGTGCCAGCAGCTCCCCCCGCACTGAAGCTTTCTTT.

This clone was observed a handful of times. This rearrangement joins TRBV11-2 to TRBJ2-2; 7 bases are shared with TRBD1. The CDR3 covers 15 residues. Losses at the gene ends were 6 bases for V and 2 bases for J; bases not matched to a gene: 6. CDR1 SGHAT and CDR2 FQNNGV come from the germline V gene. The CDR3 here is CASSSGTDNTGELFF. DNA of the CDR3: TGTGCCAGCAGTTCCGGGACAGACAACACCGGGGAGCTGTTTTTT.

The chain uses TRBV2 and TRBJ2-5, with D tentatively TRBD2 (6 bases). CDR3 length: 13 residues. Trimming pared 9 bases from V and 1 base from J, leaving 12 bases between. Germline V lookup: CDR1 SNHLY, CDR2 FYNNEI. The CDR3 coding sequence is TGTGCCAGGTGGGTGGGGGGCCAAGAGACCCAGTACTTC. This encodes CARWVGGQETQYF.

This chain connects TRBV5-6 to TRBJ1-2; 9 positions agree with TRBD1. After removal of 5 bases from V and 8 bases from J, the junction contained 10 bases not matched to a gene. The germline CDR1 and CDR2 sequences are SGHDT and YYEEEE. The length of the CDR3 is 14 residues. DNA of the CDR3: TGTGCCAGCAGTCCAGGGACAGGGCCGGGCGGCTACACCTTC. Translating gives CASSPGTGPGGYTF.

V usage is TRBV6-6 and J usage is TRBJ2-1; D call uncertain. The germline V gene has CDR1 MNHNY and CDR2 SVGAGI (reference sequence). Between the trimmed V and J ends, which lost 0 bases and 3 bases, there was a span of 9 bases. This CDR3 spans 15 amino acids. The CDR3 region has the DNA TGTGCCAGCAGTTACTCGAGAGATCTCTACAATGAGCAGTTCTTC. It encodes CASSYSRDLYNEQFF.